This TCR beta chain appears in the sequencing data of a study of T cells expressing NK-cell markers. Study-wide results and limits: One observes that, in four donors, these clonotypes were also the leading ones within the CD3+CD56-NKG2C+ fraction.

Reanalyzing the 5' RACE reads, TCRdb keeps one entry per CDR3 protein, without DNA. In all, the sample yields just under 150,000 distinct CDR3 sequences. Germline assignment: CDR1 SEHNR and CDR2 FQNEAQ (reference sequence). The CDR3 is made up of 14 amino acids. To note about this clonotype: As yet, its antigen is unknown.

The clonotype originates from a man younger than 30 in good health. The sample consisted of blood T cells: a sorted CD56 or NKG2C T cell subset, CD4+ or CD8+ T cells, or bulk PBMC T cells (not recorded which). This chain connects TRBV7-9 to TRBJ2-1; the D call of TRBD1 rests on TCRdb alone, since no DNA is present to check it. CDR3 sequence reads: CASSYAGTGYEQFF.